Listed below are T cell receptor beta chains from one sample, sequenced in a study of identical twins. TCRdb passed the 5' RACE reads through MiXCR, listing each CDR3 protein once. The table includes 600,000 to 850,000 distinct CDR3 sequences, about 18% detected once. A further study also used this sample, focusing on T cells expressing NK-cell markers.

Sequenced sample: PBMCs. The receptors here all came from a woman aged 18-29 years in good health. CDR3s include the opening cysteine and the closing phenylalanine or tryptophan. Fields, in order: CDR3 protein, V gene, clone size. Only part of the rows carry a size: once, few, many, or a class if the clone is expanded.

CDR3 protein: CSARSAADSYEQYF
V gene: TRBV20-1
clone size: -

CDR3 protein: CASSQAGGDEQFF
V gene: TRBV3-1
clone size: few

CDR3 protein: CASSFGGINTEAFF
V gene: TRBV12-3/TRBV12-4
clone size: few

CDR3 protein: CSVARGTNTGELFF
V gene: TRBV29-1
clone size: -

CDR3 protein: CASSLYRGHGYTF
V gene: TRBV12-3/TRBV12-4
clone size: few

CDR3 protein: CASSTGQGARYEQYF
V gene: TRBV7-9
clone size: -

CDR3 protein: CASSFGDDDTGELFF
V gene: TRBV12-3/TRBV12-4
clone size: -

CDR3 protein: CSVEVENYEQYF
V gene: TRBV29-1
clone size: -

CDR3 protein: CASSLRAGLAKNIQYF
V gene: TRBV12-3/TRBV12-4
clone size: -

CDR3 protein: CASSPIKGARDLTDTQYF
V gene: TRBV3-1
clone size: few

CDR3 protein: CASNGGRSIYNEQFF
V gene: TRBV11-2
clone size: -

CDR3 protein: CASSKVQRLTDTQYF
V gene: TRBV21-1
clone size: -

CDR3 protein: CAISPREDEEYF
V gene: TRBV10-3
clone size: -

CDR3 protein: CASSLGQGWSPLHF
V gene: TRBV12-3/TRBV12-4
clone size: few

CDR3 protein: CASSELGASYEQYF
V gene: TRBV5-5
clone size: few

CDR3 protein: CASSLAPGTGSTDTQYF
V gene: TRBV7-9
clone size: few

CDR3 protein: CASSLLGYIASYNEQFF
V gene: TRBV7-7
clone size: few

CDR3 protein: CASSYSLDEASNQPQHF
V gene: TRBV6-2/TRBV6-3
clone size: -

CDR3 protein: CASTPSRGHYEQYF
V gene: TRBV12-3/TRBV12-4
clone size: few

CDR3 protein: CASSSDLAKNIQYF
V gene: TRBV2
clone size: -

CDR3 protein: CASSPPGQYYEQYF
V gene: TRBV7-9
clone size: few

CDR3 protein: CASSLLRLTDTQYF
V gene: TRBV5-1
clone size: few

CDR3 protein: CASSDPGGPDTQYF
V gene: TRBV5-1
clone size: -

CDR3 protein: CASRTGQGSYEQYF
V gene: TRBV5-1
clone size: -

CDR3 protein: CASSIAGQPYNEQFF
V gene: TRBV19
clone size: few

CDR3 protein: CAITAEPNTEAFF
V gene: TRBV10-3
clone size: few

CDR3 protein: CASSTSSPGEQFF
V gene: TRBV5-1
clone size: -

CDR3 protein: CASSPDRVNTGELFF
V gene: TRBV11-2
clone size: -

CDR3 protein: CATSDLNPGHTDTQYF
V gene: TRBV24-1
clone size: few